This T cell receptor beta chain was captured in a study of OX40 agonist ivuxolimab in advanced cancers. Clones were sequenced by immunoSEQ multiplex PCR, and TCRdb holds only the in-frame ones, with some missing. The sample lists around 95,000 clones; 85% to 95% were seen once. Germline trimming cut 3 bases from V and 2 bases from J; bases unmatched to any gene: 12. This CDR3 spans 18 amino acids. The germline gives CDR1 LGHNA, CDR2 YNFKEQ. Comment on this clone: As yet, its antigen is unknown.

Baseline was the first blood sampling point, followed by cycle 4 day 1 and cycle 7 day 1. Study conclusions and caveats: Clonal expansion among partial responders at 0.1-3.0 mg/kg ranked near the lowest.

This sequence was found in an adult with an advanced solid tumor such as melanoma, head and neck, liver or kidney cancer. The chain has TRBV4-2 and TRBJ2-1, with TRBD2 identical over 8 bases. Material: CD4+ or CD8+ T cells sorted from blood, obtained in a trial of the OX40 agonist ivuxolimab. CDR3 bases: TGTGCCAGCAGCCACAAAAGGGGGAGCGGGGGAACCTACAATGAGCAGTTCTTC. Translated, it gives CASSHKRGSGGTYNEQFF.